This T cell receptor beta chain emerged from a study of T cell responses to AZD1222 COVID-19 vaccine. Study-wide points: Compared with day 0, the breadth and depth of the Spike-specific TCR repertoire rose significantly after two doses of AZD1222. After the peak T cell response, and only then, were repertoires sampled. Donors skewed white British and female; clonal diversity was possibly underestimated.

About this clone itself: The antigen is undetermined.

Repertoires were generated with immunoSEQ multiplex PCR, while TCRdb's copy carries only in-frame clones and drops some. The sample has about 110,000 clones, about 92% seen once. The origin of this receptor is an adult in good health. This specimen consisted of peripheral blood, obtained on day 0 of MenACWY control vaccination.

CDR3 DNA: TGTGCCAGCAGCTTCTACAGGGGCCGCACAGATACGCAGTATTTT. Translation gives CASSFYRGRTDTQYF. J is TRBJ2-3 and V is TRBV5-6; TRBD1 aligns across 7 bases. Germline loops: CDR1 SGHDT, CDR2 YYEEEE. Losses at the gene ends were 2 bases for V and 1 base for J; bases not matched to a gene: 4. This CDR3 has 15 amino acids. Full variable domain (rest looked up from reference TRBV5-6 and TRBJ2-3): DAGVTQSPTHLIKTRGQQVTLRCSPKSGHDTVSWYQQALGQGPQFIFQYYEEEERQRGNFPDRFSGHQFPNYSSELNVNALLLGDSALYLCASSFYRGRTDTQYFGPGTRLTVL.